This TCR beta chain comes out of a study of CXCR3-negative and CXCR3-positive naive CD8 T cells. Study-level results: Both naive subsets, CXCR3-negative and CXCR3-positive, displayed similar TRBV-TRBJ usage, unlike memory cells.

5' RACE with UMI labels generated the TRB cDNA libraries. Following a re-call of the 5' RACE reads, TCRdb has one entry per CDR3 protein and lacks DNA. This sample contains 100,000 to 150,000 distinct CDR3 sequences. CDR3 length equals 13 residues. Germline V lookup: CDR1 DFQATT, CDR2 SNEGSKA (reference sequence). Worth noting for this clonotype: The antigen is unknown.

Specimen: naive CXCR3- CD8+ T cells from blood. Documented subset: CD45RO-CCR7+CD27+CD95- naive CD8+ T cells lacking CXCR3 (TNR3-). The receptor was isolated from a human donor in good health. Some clones in this sample may be carry-over from other donors' samples. The chain combines TRBV20-1 with TRBJ1-2; there is no DNA to check the TCRdb D call of TRBD1. The CDR3 region is CSARMDSNYGYTF.